This is a list of T cell receptor beta chains from one sample in a study of yellow fever vaccine responses in identical twins. TCRdb passed the RT-PCR reads through MiXCR, listing each CDR3 protein once. The sample includes approximately 3,000 distinct CDR3 sequences, about 88% of them seen just once. Source: T cells from blood (PBMCs), unsorted or a sorted subset (not recorded which), taken before or after yellow fever vaccination (not recorded which). The receptors stem from a woman aged 18-29 years who received the yellow fever vaccine. Both conserved end residues are part of each CDR3. A D gene is named only where the DNA matches it firmly. Size is stated for part of the rows, as once, few or many counts, or as a class when the clone is expanded.

V	J	size	length	D	DNA	CDR3
TRBV15	TRBJ2-1	few	13	NA	TGTGCCACCAGCAGAGACAGCCACAATGAGCAGTTCTTC	CATSRDSHNEQFF
TRBV11-1	TRBJ2-1	NA	14	NA	TGTGCCAGCAGCTTACTTGGACTGAACAATGAGCAGTTCTTC	CASSLLGLNNEQFF
TRBV18	TRBJ2-1	NA	13	TRBD2	TGTGCTAGCTCACCGGCGGGAGTAGATGAGCAGTTCTTC	CASSPAGVDEQFF
TRBV29-1	TRBJ2-7	NA	12	NA	TGCAGCGTTAGGGCAGGGCCCTACGAGCAGTACTTC	CSVRAGPYEQYF
TRBV10-3	TRBJ2-6	NA	15	NA	TGTGCCATCAGTGAACAGGGAACTGGGGCCAACGTCCTGACTTTC	CAISEQGTGANVLTF
TRBV5-1	TRBJ2-1	NA	17	TRBD2	TGCGCCAGCAGCTCGGGACTAGCGGGGGGGCATTACAATGAGCAGTTCTTC	CASSSGLAGGHYNEQFF
TRBV29-1	TRBJ2-3	NA	15	TRBD2	TGCAGCGTTGGCGTTACTAGCGGGATTACAGATACGCAGTATTTT	CSVGVTSGITDTQYF
TRBV10-3	TRBJ2-2	NA	13	TRBD2	TGTGCCATCAGTGGGCTAGCGGCCGGGGAGCTGTTTTTT	CAISGLAAGELFF
TRBV12-3/TRBV12-4	TRBJ2-6	NA	15	NA	TGTGCCAGCAGGAGCGACAGGTCTGGGGCCAACGTCCTGACTTTC	CASRSDRSGANVLTF
TRBV5-6	TRBJ2-7	once	14	NA	TGTGCCAGCAGCTGGAGGATTCGAGGATACGAGCAGTACTTC	CASSWRIRGYEQYF
TRBV6-1	TRBJ2-4	NA	13	TRBD1	TGTGCCAGCAGAGGGACAGGGGAAAACATTCAGTACTTC	CASRGTGENIQYF
TRBV28	TRBJ2-7	NA	13	TRBD1	TGTGCCAGCAGCCTTCTGGGACAGTACGAGCAGTACTTC	CASSLLGQYEQYF
TRBV10-3	TRBJ1-1	NA	12	NA	TGTGCCATCAGTGATGCGGGGACTGAAGCTTTCTTT	CAISDAGTEAFF
TRBV5-6	TRBJ2-3	NA	14	NA	TGTGCCAGCAGCTTGGGCCCGAACACAGATACGCAGTATTTT	CASSLGPNTDTQYF
TRBV11-2	TRBJ2-1	NA	15	TRBD2	TGTGCCAGCAGCCTAGAGGCGGGGGGGCGATCTGAGCAGTTCTTC	CASSLEAGGRSEQFF
TRBV6-1	TRBJ2-7	NA	16	TRBD1	TGTGCCAGCAGTGCCCGCTCCGGGACAGGGGCTTCCGAGCAGTACTTC	CASSARSGTGASEQYF
TRBV20-1	TRBJ2-1	NA	15	NA	TGCAGTGCACCCTCTTTGGGGGGTGCCTACAATGAGCAGTTCTTC	CSAPSLGGAYNEQFF
TRBV5-1	TRBJ2-5	NA	12	NA	TGCGCCAGCAGTCGGGACGCAGAGACCCAGTACTTC	CASSRDAETQYF
TRBV18	TRBJ1-2	NA	15	NA	TGTGCCAGCTCACCCCGGACAGAAGCTAACTATGGCTACACCTTC	CASSPRTEANYGYTF
TRBV11-2	TRBJ2-1	NA	15	NA	TGTGCCAGCAGCTCCCGTGTAGCGGTTTACAATGAGCAGTTCTTC	CASSSRVAVYNEQFF
TRBV29-1	TRBJ1-5	NA	15	TRBD1	TGCAGCGTCGGGACAGGGGATGGGGGCAATCAGCCCCAGCATTTT	CSVGTGDGGNQPQHF
TRBV18	TRBJ2-3	NA	17	TRBD2	TGTGCCAGCTCACCCTACGGACTAGCGGGTTACACAGATACGCAGTATTTT	CASSPYGLAGYTDTQYF
TRBV11-1	TRBJ2-7	NA	14	TRBD1	TGTGCCAGCAGCTTAGTGGGACAGGGGAGCGAGCAGTACTTC	CASSLVGQGSEQYF
TRBV11-3	TRBJ2-7	NA	16	TRBD1	TGTGCCAGCAGCATGACGACCGGGACAGGGACCTACGAGCAGTACTTC	CASSMTTGTGTYEQYF
TRBV7-6	TRBJ2-2	NA	14	TRBD1	TGTGCCAGCAGCTTGCAGGGGGACACCGGGGAGCTGTTTTTT	CASSLQGDTGELFF
TRBV28	TRBJ2-2	once	14	TRBD1	TGTGCCAGCAGCAACAGGGGACGGACCGGGGAGCTGTTTTTT	CASSNRGRTGELFF
TRBV10-1	TRBJ1-1	NA	15	NA	TGCGCCAGCAGTGAGGACGGGGGGGTGAACACTGAAGCTTTCTTT	CASSEDGGVNTEAFF
TRBV13	TRBJ2-7	NA	13	TRBD1	TGTGCCAGCGAGACAGGGAGATACTACGAGCAGTACTTC	CASETGRYYEQYF
TRBV28	TRBJ2-1	NA	14	NA	TGTGCCAGCAGATCGACAGGACCCTACAATGAGCAGTTCTTC	CASRSTGPYNEQFF
TRBV2	TRBJ2-7	NA	13	NA	TGTGCCAGCAGTGACCGGTTGACCTACGAGCAGTACTTC	CASSDRLTYEQYF
TRBV11-3	TRBJ2-1	NA	16	TRBD2	TGTGCCAGCAGCACCGGACTAGCGGGGGGTATCGATGAGCAGTTCTTC	CASSTGLAGGIDEQFF
TRBV2	TRBJ1-1	NA	11	NA	TGTGCCAGCAGTGAAAGAACTGAAGCTTTCTTT	CASSERTEAFF
TRBV11-3	TRBJ1-2	NA	13	NA	TGTGCCAGCAGCTCGGGTCTTACCTATGGCTACACCTTC	CASSSGLTYGYTF
TRBV11-3	TRBJ1-5	NA	14	NA	TGTGCCAGCAGCTTATCGGGGGGCAATCAGCCCCAGCATTTT	CASSLSGGNQPQHF
TRBV5-5	TRBJ2-1	NA	18	TRBD2	TGTGCCAGCAGCTTGATGGGGACTAGCGGGTATACCTACAATGAGCAGTTCTTC	CASSLMGTSGYTYNEQFF
TRBV18	TRBJ2-3	once	13	TRBD1	TGTGCCAGCTCACAAACAGGGGAAGGTACGCAGTATTTT	CASSQTGEGTQYF
TRBV3-1	TRBJ2-2	NA	18	TRBD2	TGTGCCAGCAGCCAATCCGCCACCTGGACTAGCGGTATGGTGGAGCTGTTTTTT	CASSQSATWTSGMVELFF
TRBV11-3	TRBJ2-7	NA	13	NA	TGTGCCAGCAGCTCGGGACCCGGCAACGAGCAGTACTTC	CASSSGPGNEQYF
TRBV19	TRBJ1-1	NA	14	NA	TGTGCCAGTAGTATAGGACAGTCGAACACTGAAGCTTTCTTT	CASSIGQSNTEAFF
TRBV7-6	TRBJ2-3	NA	17	TRBD2	TGTGCCAGCAGCTTTGGACTAGCGGGGACTAGCACAGATACGCAGTATTTT	CASSFGLAGTSTDTQYF
TRBV5-6	TRBJ1-1	NA	12	NA	TGTGCCAGCAGCTGGGGACTAGATGAAGCTTTCTTT	CASSWGLDEAFF
TRBV2	TRBJ2-3	NA	13	NA	TGTGCCAGCAGTGAAAAGTGGACAGATACGCAGTATTTT	CASSEKWTDTQYF
TRBV6-1	TRBJ2-1	NA	14	NA	TGTGCCAGCAGTGAGCACCTGGAAAACAATGAGCAGTTCTTC	CASSEHLENNEQFF
TRBV10-1	TRBJ1-6	once	11	NA	TGCGCCAGCAGTGGGAATTCACCCCTCCACTTT	CASSGNSPLHF
TRBV4-2	TRBJ2-5	NA	15	NA	TGTGCCAGCAGCCAAGATCAGGAGGGTACGGAGACCCAGTACTTC	CASSQDQEGTETQYF
TRBV13	TRBJ2-5	NA	15	TRBD2	TGTGCCAGCAGCTGGACTAGCGGGTTCCAAGAGACCCAGTACTTC	CASSWTSGFQETQYF
TRBV11-1	TRBJ2-7	NA	13	NA	TGTGCCAGCAAAAAAACAGGATCCTACGAGCAGTACTTC	CASKKTGSYEQYF
TRBV11-2	TRBJ2-5	NA	14	NA	TGTGCCAGCAGCTTAGTTCCCCAAGAAGAGACCCAGTACTTC	CASSLVPQEETQYF
TRBV19	TRBJ1-6	NA	15	NA	TGTGCCAGTAGTATAGATCTTCCGGGGAGTTCACCCCTCCACTTT	CASSIDLPGSSPLHF
TRBV7-2	TRBJ1-2	NA	13	TRBD1	TGTGCCAGCAGCTCGGACAGGGACTATGGCTACACCTTC	CASSSDRDYGYTF
TRBV2	TRBJ2-1	NA	15	TRBD2	TGTGCCAGCAGTGAAGGGCTAGCGGGAGCGTTATGGCAGTTCTTC	CASSEGLAGALWQFF
TRBV6-2/TRBV6-3	TRBJ2-1	NA	20	TRBD2	TGTGCCAGCAGTTACTCGAAGCTAGCGGGAGGGGGTCGATCCTACAATGAGCAGTTCTTC	CASSYSKLAGGGRSYNEQFF
TRBV7-3	TRBJ2-1	NA	16	TRBD2	TGTGCCAGCAGCTTAATGGGGACTAGCGCCTACAATGAGCAGTTCTTC	CASSLMGTSAYNEQFF
TRBV24-1	TRBJ2-7	NA	13	NA	TGTGCCACCTCGGGTCGACAGTCCTACGAGCAGTACTTC	CATSGRQSYEQYF
TRBV5-1	TRBJ1-1	NA	12	NA	TGCGCCAGCAGTAAAGGCGGCACTGAAGCTTTCTTT	CASSKGGTEAFF